The 21 T cell receptor beta chains below were found in one sample sequenced in a study of regulatory T cells in long-lasting Graves disease. Investigators prepared the TCR beta libraries by applying iRepertoire HTBI primers and Arm-PCR of CDR3 regions. A single record per CDR3 protein comes from TCRdb applying MiXCR to the multiplex PCR reads. This table has about 560,000 distinct CDR3 sequences, around 15% appearing once. Stated time point: newly diagnosed GD, antithyroid drugs for less than 3 months. From RNA extracted from PBMCs, the TCR library was made. Another study also made use of these data, one on T cells in Graves' hyperthyroidism and ophthalmopathy.

Sequenced here: peripheral blood mononuclear cells (PBMCs), sampled at new diagnosis, from a patient treated with antithyroid drugs. The receptors here all came from a man aged 18 to 29 with Graves disease.

J is TRBJ2-2 and V is TRBV6-1; tentatively, D is TRBD2 (5 bases). Germline values: CDR1 MNHNS, CDR2 SASEGT. The V end was cut by 5 bases, the J end by 0 bases, with 10 bases between. The CDR3 loop spans 15 amino acids. This CDR3 reads CASSSGLSNTGELFF. CDR3 coding DNA: TGTGCCAGCAGTAGCGGACTTTCGAACACCGGGGAGCTGTTTTTT.

This clonotype was counted only a few times. The germline gene is not matched at one end of the junction; a read error may be the cause. This chain links TRBV27 with TRBJ2-3, with TRBD1 as a possible D gene (6 bases). This CDR3 contains 13 residues. Germline loops: CDR1 MNHEY, CDR2 SMNVEV (reference sequence). The CDR3 loop is CASSFSRGDPLNF. CDR3 nucleotide sequence: TGTGCCAGCAGTTTCTCCAGGGGCGACCCTTTGAATTTT.

The chain recombines TRBV7-2 with TRBJ2-3, with 10 positions matching TRBD2. CDR1 and CDR2 from the germline V gene are SGHTA and FQGNSA. The ends lost 6 bases at V and 5 bases at J; junction bases unmatched: 8. This CDR3 has 15 residues. As DNA, the CDR3 is TGTGCCAGCAGGAGGAGCGGGAGGGCCGAAGATACGCAGTATTTT. Protein: CASRRSGRAEDTQYF.

The chain has TRBV6-1 and TRBJ2-2; a possible D gene is TRBD2 (6 bases). The CDR3 length is 14 residues. Germline V gives CDR1 MNHNS, CDR2 SASEGT. V lost 4 bases, J lost 0 bases, and 6 bases lay in between. The CDR3 DNA reads TGTGCCAGCAGTGCGGGAGCGAACACCGGGGAGCTGTTTTTT. Encoded protein: CASSAGANTGELFF.

This chain links TRBV19 with TRBJ2-7; 7 bases map to TRBD2. V shed 6 bases, J shed 3 bases, and the junction held 11 bases outside the gene matches. The CDR3 extends over 15 amino acids. Germline CDR1 is LNHDA and CDR2 is SQIVND (reference sequence). The CDR3 is CASSPSAAGYYEQYF. The CDR3 bases are TGTGCCAGTAGCCCCTCCGCAGCGGGATACTACGAGCAGTACTTC.

This clonotype has more than one count but fewer than ten. The CDR3 spells CASSFEAAVGGANVLTF. The CDR3 DNA reads TGTGCCAGCAGTTTTGAGGCGGCCGTCGGGGGGGCCAACGTCCTGACTTTC. The V call is TRBV27, the J call TRBJ2-6; D is uncertain. The length of the CDR3 is 17 residues. The germline V and J ends were trimmed by 3 bases and 4 bases, with 16 bases remaining between them. From germline, CDR1 is MNHEY and CDR2 SMNVEV (reference sequence).

DNA of the CDR3: TGTGCCAGCAGCCGCTGGGGAGCGGATGAAAAACTGTTTTTT. It is translated as CASSRWGADEKLFF. V is TRBV11-2 and J is TRBJ1-4; D unclear. V was clipped by 5 bases and J by 6 bases, with 13 bases between them. This CDR3 has 14 amino acids. Per the germline V gene, CDR1 is SGHAT and CDR2 is FQNNGV. The variable domain in full, completed from reference TRBV11-2 and TRBJ1-4, reads EAGVAQSPRYKIIEKRQSVAFWCNPISGHATLYWYQQILGQGPKLLIQFQNNGVVDDSQLPKDRFSAERLKGVDSTLKIQPAKLEDSAVYLCASSRWGADEKLFFGSGTQLSVL.

This clonotype was observed a few times. This chain links TRBV19 with TRBJ2-1, with a weak D call TRBD2 (6 bases). In germline, CDR1 is LNHDA, CDR2 SQIVND (reference sequence). V was shortened by 5 bases and J by 3 bases, with 14 bases between the two germline ends. CDR3 length: 15 amino acids. The CDR3, as DNA: TGTGCCAGTAGTGTTGAGTCTAGCGTCTACAATGAGCAGTTCTTC. This translates into CASSVESSVYNEQFF.

This clonotype was seen at least ten times. The chain combines TRBV12-3 or TRBV12-4 with TRBJ1-5; D is unresolved. This CDR3 has 13 residues. Trimming left V 3 bases short and J 3 bases short, with 6 bases between. Here the CDR3 reads CASSFEFNQPQHF. The CDR3 bases are TGTGCCAGCAGTTTCGAATTCAATCAGCCCCAGCATTTT.

The chain joins TRBV6-2 or TRBV6-3 to TRBJ1-1, with no clear D. This CDR3 has 14 residues. CDR1 and CDR2 from the germline V gene are MNHEY and SVGEGT. V was pared by 6 bases and J by 1 base, with 12 bases between. This chain's CDR3 is CASSRLGKNTEAFF. The DNA for the CDR3 is TGTGCCAGCAGCCGACTTGGAAAGAACACTGAAGCTTTCTTT.

This clonotype came up many times. The genes are TRBV27 and TRBJ1-1, with D possibly TRBD1 on 6 matching bases. CDR1 and CDR2 (germline): MNHEY, SMNVEV (reference sequence). The V gene lost 11 bases and the J gene lost 3 bases, with 19 bases spanning the gap. The CDR3 has 14 residues. Written as DNA, the CDR3 is TGTGCCGCGGGGGGCGGGGGGCGATACACTGAAGCTTTCTTT. It yields the protein CAAGGGGRYTEAFF.

The chain links TRBV7-9 to TRBJ2-1; a weak D match, TRBD1 (6 bases). The germline V gene encodes CDR1 SEHNR and CDR2 FQNEAQ (reference sequence). The CDR3 length is 15 residues. V was clipped by 6 bases and J by 6 bases, with 18 bases between them. DNA of the CDR3: TGTGCCAGCAGACGCCCAGGGGCGGGCGGCAATGAGCAGTTCTTC. Residues: CASRRPGAGGNEQFF.

Many counts were recorded for this clonotype. The V call is TRBV12-3 or TRBV12-4, the J call TRBJ1-1; D is unclear. The CDR3 consists of 12 residues. Trimming removed 7 bases from V and 4 bases from J, with 10 bases in between. The CDR3 reads CASTRVSTEAFF. Written as DNA, the CDR3 is TGTGCCAGCACTAGGGTCTCCACTGAAGCTTTCTTT.

This clonotype was seen ten or more times. V gene TRBV11-2 combines with J gene TRBJ2-1; possibly TRBD2 for D (5 bases). Germline V gene lookup returns CDR1 SGHAT and CDR2 FQNNGV. The CDR3 spans 16 residues. Deletions cut 4 bases from V and 2 bases from J, with 15 bases between. CDR3 DNA: TGTGCCAGCAGCTCTAGGGAGACACCAACCTACAATGAGCAGTTCTTC. Translation gives CASSSRETPTYNEQFF.

This clonotype was picked up many times. The CDR3 protein is CASSLDHLRTSVNYNEQFF. The CDR3 DNA sequence: TGTGCCAGCAGCTTAGATCATCTCCGGACTAGCGTGAATTACAATGAGCAGTTCTTC. The chain links TRBV11-2 to TRBJ2-1, with 9 bases matching TRBD2. This CDR3 comprises 19 residues. With 0 bases clipped from V and 4 bases from J, the junction kept 13 bases outside the gene matches. CDR1 SGHAT and CDR2 FQNNGV come from the germline V gene.

There are many counts of this clonotype. CDR3 residues: CAWMEGESYEQYF. DNA of the CDR3: TGTGCCTGGATGGAGGGCGAGTCCTACGAGCAGTACTTC. The chain recombines TRBV30 with TRBJ2-7; a weak D match, TRBD2 (6 bases). Germline V gene data show CDR1 as GTSNPN and CDR2 as SVGIG (reference sequence). The CDR3 loop spans 13 amino acids. Trimming took off 4 bases at V and 1 base at J, with 11 bases between the two ends.

A note on this clonotype: The junction and the germline gene differ at one end; a read error may be behind it. The chain joins TRBV7-9 to TRBJ2-3; perhaps D is TRBD1 or TRBD2 (5 bases each). This CDR3 region has 14 residues. CDR1 SEHNR and CDR2 FQNEAQ come from the germline V gene (reference sequence). The CDR3 region has the DNA TGCGCCAGCAGCCCGGGACCGACTGCAGATACGCAGTATTTT. Its translation is CASSPGPTADTQYF.

This clonotype was detected only a few times. The chain links TRBV15 to TRBJ2-7, with D perhaps being TRBD1 or TRBD2 (5 bases each). Germline V gene sequence: CDR1 LNHNV, CDR2 YYDKDF (reference sequence). The ends were cut back, 3 bases at V and 1 base at J, with 16 bases in the middle. The CDR3 sequence is 16 residues long. CDR3 protein: CATSSGTGTLSYEQYF. CDR3 DNA: TGTGCCACCAGCAGCGGCACCGGGACGTTGTCCTACGAGCAGTACTTC.

Only a few counts were recorded for this clonotype. A much larger clone differs from this one at a single base, so this may be a read error. The genes are TRBV11-2 and TRBJ2-1; either TRBD1 or TRBD2 may supply D (5 bases each). The V gene lost 5 bases and the J gene lost 11 bases, with 16 bases spanning the gap. CDR1 is SGHAT and CDR2 is FQNNGV in the germline V gene. The length of the CDR3 is 13 residues. CDR3 nucleotides: TGTGCCAGCAGCCTGGGGGTAGGAGTTAAGCAGTTCTTC. This translates into CASSLGVGVKQFF.

This clonotype has ten or more counts. The junction differs from germline at one of its ends, possibly a read error. The rearrangement links TRBV30 to TRBJ2-7; D unresolved. The CDR3 is 12 amino acids. The germline CDR1 and CDR2 sequences are GTSNPN and SVGIG (reference sequence). Here the CDR3 DNA reads TGTGCCTGGAGTGTACAAGTCGGCCAGCAGATCTTC. It translates to CAWSVQVGQQIF.

The V and J genes are TRBV6-1 and TRBJ1-1; maybe TRBD1 (6 bases). The CDR3 loop spans 15 amino acids. Germline V lookup: CDR1 MNHNS, CDR2 SASEGT. V was trimmed by 6 bases and J by 4 bases, leaving 18 bases between them. The CDR3 DNA reads TGTGCCAGCAGCTCAAATCAGGGGTTTTGCACTGAAGCTTTCTTT. Its protein product is CASSSNQGFCTEAFF.